This note documents a single TCR beta chain sequence. Clones were sequenced by immunoSEQ multiplex PCR, and TCRdb holds only the in-frame ones, with some missing. The sample consists of approximately 70,000 clones, approximately 90% of them appearing once. In germline, CDR1 is LNHDA, CDR2 SQIVND (reference sequence). The length of the CDR3 is 16 residues. V shed 4 bases and J 3 bases; nucleotides not matched to a gene: 7. The sample comes from a study of blood T cell repertoires in COVID-19. Sequencing was carried out using peripheral blood. The chain combines TRBV19 with TRBJ1-3; the match to TRBD1 covers 9 bases. This clonotype was obtained from a young woman with acute or convalescent COVID-19. The CDR3 reads CASSTETGGSGNTIYF. The DNA of the CDR3 is TGTGCCAGTAGTACTGAAACAGGGGGCAGTGGAAACACCATATATTTT. Together with reference TRBV19 and TRBJ1-3, the CDR3 gives the full variable domain: DGGITQSPKYLFRKEGQNVTLSCEQNLNHDAMYWYRQDPGQGLRLIYYSQIVNDFQKGDIAEGYSVSREKKESFPLTVTSAQKNPTAFYLCASSTETGGSGNTIYFGEGSWLTVV.